This passage covers 12 T cell receptor beta chains from one sample sequenced in a study of technical replicates of blood from a few donors. Profiled with immunoSEQ multiplex PCR; TCRdb holds only in-frame clones, not every one. This sample has approximately 81,000 clones, with 75% to 90% found just once. Sequenced material: PBMCs. These receptors originate from a human donor in good health. Some clones in this sample may be carry-over from other donors' samples.

The V gene is TRBV27, the J gene TRBJ2-5; TRBD2 might be the D (5 bases). The V and J ends lost 3 bases and 9 bases respectively, with 8 bases between them. The CDR3 has 11 amino acids. CDR1 is MNHEY and CDR2 is SMNVEV in the germline V gene (reference sequence). In nucleotides, the CDR3 is TGTGCCAGCAGTTTCTCCGGGGCCCAGTACTTC. Protein: CASSFSGAQYF.

The rearrangement uses TRBV25-1 and TRBJ2-5, with 10 bases fitting TRBD1. V shed 6 bases, J shed 5 bases, and the junction held 9 bases outside the gene matches. The germline V gene encodes CDR1 MGHDK and CDR2 SYGVNS. The CDR3 length is 15 residues. The CDR3 spells CASSSRQGARETQYF. The CDR3 DNA reads TGTGCCAGCAGCTCTCGACAGGGGGCGAGGGAGACCCAGTACTTC.

The chain is built from TRBV21-1 and TRBJ1-2; the table's TRBD1 call for D was not verified on the DNA. TRBV21-1 constitutes a pseudogene. CDR3 length: 13 amino acids. The CDR3 DNA follows: TGTGCCAGCGTGAACACCCCTGTCTATGGCTACACCTTC. Translation gives CASVNTPVYGYTF.

V and J are TRBV4-3 and TRBJ2-7; tentatively, D is TRBD1 (6 bases). Germline V gene lookup returns CDR1 LGHNA and CDR2 YSLEER. V lost 2 bases to trimming and J lost 0 bases, with 11 bases between them. CDR3 size: 15 residues. Written as DNA, the CDR3 is TGCGCCAGCAGCCAAACCCGGGACACCTCCTACGAGCAGTACTTC. Residues: CASSQTRDTSYEQYF.

The chain combines TRBV5-6 with TRBJ1-2, with a possible D match to TRBD1 (5 bases). In germline, CDR1 is SGHDT, CDR2 YYEEEE. V was clipped by 4 bases and J by 4 bases, with 14 bases between them. This CDR3 spans 14 amino acids. The CDR3 is CASSRDQGSYGYTF. The DNA for the CDR3 is TGTGCCAGCAGCCGTGACCAGGGTAGCTATGGCTACACCTTC.

There are a few counts of this clone. The rearrangement links TRBV30 to TRBJ1-1; TRBD1 aligns across 9 bases. The CDR3 runs 14 residues. J gave up 5 bases and V 3 bases, and 7 bases lay outside the gene matches. Per germline, CDR1 GTSNPN and CDR2 SVGIG (reference sequence). The CDR3 protein is CAWSVYRGLTEAFF. The CDR3 DNA sequence: TGTGCCTGGAGCGTCTACAGGGGGCTAACTGAAGCTTTCTTT.

The chain employs TRBV15 and TRBJ1-2; D gene ambiguous. The germline V gene encodes CDR1 LNHNV and CDR2 YYDKDF (reference sequence). The CDR3 is 16 amino acids. V lost 0 bases and J 0 bases, leaving 11 bases between the germline ends. This CDR3 is CATSRDLMLANYGYTF. The CDR3 DNA sequence: TGTGCCACCAGCAGAGATCTGATGTTAGCTAACTATGGCTACACCTTC.

The sample holds a few counts of this clone. The chain employs TRBV4-3 and TRBJ2-1; 13 bases are shared with TRBD2. The CDR3 contains 16 residues. Germline V gene sequence: CDR1 LGHNA, CDR2 YSLEER. V was pared by 2 bases and J by 12 bases, with 10 bases of the junction left unmatched. CDR3 in amino acids: CASSQQGLAGPLGQFF. In DNA form, the CDR3 reads TGCGCCAGCAGCCAACAGGGACTAGCGGGGCCTCTTGGGCAGTTCTTC.

The chain couples TRBV4-1 to TRBJ1-2, with 9 bases fitting TRBD1. This CDR3 is built from 15 residues. Germline CDR1 MGHRA, CDR2 YSYEKL. Trimming removed 6 bases from V and 4 bases from J; junction bases left unmatched: 9. CDR3 DNA: TGCGCCAGCAGTCACCGGACAGGGGTGGGCTATGGCTACACCTTC. Translating gives CASSHRTGVGYGYTF.

The chain joins TRBV28 to TRBJ1-5, with D uncertain. V lost 4 bases and J 0 bases, leaving 13 bases between the germline ends. The V gene's germline CDR1 is MDHEN and CDR2 SYDVKM. The CDR3 contains 16 residues. The CDR3, as DNA: TGTGCCAGCAGTTCCCCAGTACATAATAGCAATCAGCCCCAGCATTTT. Translation: CASSSPVHNSNQPQHF. The whole variable domain, remainder taken from reference TRBV28 and TRBJ1-5, is DVKVTQSSRYLVKRTGEKVFLECVQDMDHENMFWYRQDPGLGLRLIYFSYDVKMKEKGDIPEGYSVSREKKERFSLILESASTNQTSMYLCASSSPVHNSNQPQHFGDGTRLSIL.

The rearrangement uses TRBV7-9 and TRBJ1-2, with 7 bases that match TRBD1. Trimming removed 5 bases from V and 4 bases from J; junction bases left unmatched: 4. The CDR3 runs 13 residues. Germline lookup yields CDR1 SEHNR and CDR2 FQNEAQ (reference sequence). CDR3 in amino acids: CASSRRGLYGYTF. CDR3 coding DNA: TGTGCCAGCAGCCGTAGGGGGCTCTATGGCTACACCTTC.

This chain connects TRBV7-8 to TRBJ2-3; TRBD2 matches 8 bases. The CDR3 extends over 15 amino acids. Germline V gene lookup returns CDR1 SGHVS and CDR2 FQNEAQ. The trim removed 5 bases at V and 3 bases at J, leaving 7 bases unmatched. The CDR3 DNA sequence: TGTGCCAGCAGCCCCATCGGCGGGAGGACAGATACGCAGTATTTT. Its translation: CASSPIGGRTDTQYF.